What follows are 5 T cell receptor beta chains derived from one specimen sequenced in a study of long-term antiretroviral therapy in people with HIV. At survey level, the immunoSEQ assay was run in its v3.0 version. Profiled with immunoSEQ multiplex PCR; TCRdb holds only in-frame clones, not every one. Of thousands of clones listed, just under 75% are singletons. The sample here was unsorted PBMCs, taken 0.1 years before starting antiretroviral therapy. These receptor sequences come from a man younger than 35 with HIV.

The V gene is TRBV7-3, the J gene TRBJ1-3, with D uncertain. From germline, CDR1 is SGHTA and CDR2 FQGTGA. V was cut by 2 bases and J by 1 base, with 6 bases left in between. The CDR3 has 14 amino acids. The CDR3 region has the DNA TGTGCCAGCAGCTTATCGAATTCTGGAAACACCATATATTTT. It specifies CASSLSNSGNTIYF.

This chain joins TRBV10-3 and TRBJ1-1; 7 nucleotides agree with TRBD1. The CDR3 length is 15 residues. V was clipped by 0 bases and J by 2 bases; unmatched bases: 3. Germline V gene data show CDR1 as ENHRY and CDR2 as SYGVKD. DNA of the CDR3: TGTGCCATCAGTGAGTCGGACAGGTCAAACACTGAAGCTTTCTTT. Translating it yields CAISESDRSNTEAFF.

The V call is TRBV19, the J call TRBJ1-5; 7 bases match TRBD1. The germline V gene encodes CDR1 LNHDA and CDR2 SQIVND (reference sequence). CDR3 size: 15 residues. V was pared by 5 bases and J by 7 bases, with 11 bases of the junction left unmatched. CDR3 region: CASSLDTQGYQPQHF. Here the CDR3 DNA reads TGTGCCAGTAGTCTCGATACACAGGGGTACCAGCCCCAGCATTTT.

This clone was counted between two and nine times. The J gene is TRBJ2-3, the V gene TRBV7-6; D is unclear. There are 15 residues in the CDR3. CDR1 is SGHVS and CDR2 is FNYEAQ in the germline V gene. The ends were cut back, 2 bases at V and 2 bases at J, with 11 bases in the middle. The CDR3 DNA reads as TGTGCCAGCAGCTTAATCGGCGGCCCCACAGATACGCAGTATTTT. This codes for CASSLIGGPTDTQYF.

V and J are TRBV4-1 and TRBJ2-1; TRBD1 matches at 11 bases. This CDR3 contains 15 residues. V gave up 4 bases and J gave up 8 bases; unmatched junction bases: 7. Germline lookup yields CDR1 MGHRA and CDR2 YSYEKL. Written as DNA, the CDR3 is TGCGCCAGCAGCCCCGGACAGGGGGCAGACTATGAGCAGTTCTTC. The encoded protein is CASSPGQGADYEQFF.